This paragraph covers one T cell receptor beta chain sequence. Its antigen is not known. This entry comes from a study of T cells after posttransplantation cyclophosphamide. V dropped 1 base and J dropped 6; count of bases not matched to a gene: 11. Germline lookup yields CDR1 SGHTA and CDR2 FQGNSA. The CDR3 length is 16 residues. On the day of bone marrow donation, the related graft donor provided peripheral blood. Assay used: immunoSEQ multiplex PCR; TCRdb lists only in-frame clones, some missing. Of tens of thousands of clones in the sample, 93% are singletons; the top ten hold approximately 2.7%. Study outcomes and limitations: Recipient CMV seropositivity and CMV reactivation strongly tracked TRB clonality.

The clonotype originates from a woman in her twenties or thirties in good health and a related stem cell transplant donor. Specimen: PBMCs. This rearrangement joins TRBV7-2 to TRBJ2-7, with 8 positions matching TRBD1. CDR3 nucleotides: TGTGCCAGCAGCTTAGACGGGATCAGGGGGCGCGGCGAGCAGTACTTC. The encoded protein is CASSLDGIRGRGEQYF. Together with reference TRBV7-2 and TRBJ2-7, the CDR3 gives the full variable domain: GAGVSQSPSNKVTEKGKDVELRCDPISGHTALYWYRQSLGQGLEFLIYFQGNSAPDKSGLPSDRFSAERTGGSVSTLTIQRTQQEDSAVYLCASSLDGIRGRGEQYFGPGTRLTVT.